The present entry profiles one T cell receptor beta chain with its context. This entry is derived from a study of blood T cell repertoires in COVID-19. Across the whole study: COVID-19 samples, acute and convalescent, were from the United States, Italy and Spain. From T cells, B-cell-depleted T cells, or PBMCs came the material, which was cDNA or gDNA.

The germline V gene has CDR1 MNHEY and CDR2 SVGAGI. The CDR3 is 13 residues long. The V end lost 9 bases, the J end lost 3 bases, and 12 bases lay between the germline ends. Using immunoSEQ multiplex PCR, the repertoire was profiled, and TCRdb retains in-frame clones only, with some absent. The sample lists about 160,000 clones; approximately 91% were seen once. The V call is TRBV6-5, the J call TRBJ2-1; tentatively, D is TRBD1 (6 bases). Sample: peripheral blood. This TCR was recovered from a man younger than 35 with acute or convalescent COVID-19. The CDR3 bases are TGTGCCAGTACCCGGGACAACTACAATGAGCAGTTCTTC. Translating gives CASTRDNYNEQFF.